Following are 4 T cell receptor beta chains from one sample sequenced in a study of blood T cell repertoires in COVID-19. Clones were sequenced by immunoSEQ multiplex PCR, and TCRdb holds only the in-frame ones, with some missing. This sample has tens of thousands of clones, with just over 85% found just once. What was sequenced was peripheral blood. Receptors originate from a woman aged 80 or over in a cohort sampled during active or convalescent COVID-19.

The gene calls are TRBV30 and TRBJ1-3; D remains ambiguous. Deletions cut 0 bases from V and 3 bases from J, with 3 bases between. Per the germline V gene, CDR1 is GTSNPN and CDR2 is SVGIG (reference sequence). The CDR3 extends over 12 amino acids. The CDR3: CAWSVHGNTIYF. Here the CDR3 DNA reads TGTGCCTGGAGTGTACATGGAAACACCATATATTTT.

A single count supports this clone. J is TRBJ1-2 and V is TRBV5-4; D might be TRBD1 (6 bases). This CDR3 region has 15 residues. V lost 5 bases and J lost 3, with 17 bases in between. The germline CDR1 and CDR2 sequences are SGHNT and YYREEE (reference sequence). CDR3 protein: CASSSRGGAYYGYTF. The CDR3 DNA is TGTGCCAGCAGTTCTCGTGGGGGCGCTTACTATGGCTACACCTTC.

In the case of this clone: The sample contains more than one DNA sequence encoding this CDR3. The chain has TRBV3-1 (or the pseudogene TRBV3-2) and TRBJ2-5, with TRBD2 identical over 13 bases. The CDR3 has 14 amino acids. Germline CDR1 and CDR2: LGHDT and YNNKEL (reference sequence). V shed 4 bases and J 5 bases; nucleotides not matched to a gene: 1. CDR3 protein: CASSPLAGGETQYF. The CDR3 nucleotides are TGTGCCAGCAGCCCACTAGCGGGGGGGGAGACCCAGTACTTC.

V and J are TRBV5-6 and TRBJ2-3; D is unresolved. The germline V and J ends were trimmed by 1 base and 2 bases, with 8 bases remaining between them. Per germline, CDR1 SGHDT and CDR2 YYEEEE. This CDR3 is 14 amino acids long. The CDR3 loop is CASSLYELTDTQYF. CDR3 DNA: TGTGCCAGCAGCTTGTACGAACTCACAGATACGCAGTATTTT.